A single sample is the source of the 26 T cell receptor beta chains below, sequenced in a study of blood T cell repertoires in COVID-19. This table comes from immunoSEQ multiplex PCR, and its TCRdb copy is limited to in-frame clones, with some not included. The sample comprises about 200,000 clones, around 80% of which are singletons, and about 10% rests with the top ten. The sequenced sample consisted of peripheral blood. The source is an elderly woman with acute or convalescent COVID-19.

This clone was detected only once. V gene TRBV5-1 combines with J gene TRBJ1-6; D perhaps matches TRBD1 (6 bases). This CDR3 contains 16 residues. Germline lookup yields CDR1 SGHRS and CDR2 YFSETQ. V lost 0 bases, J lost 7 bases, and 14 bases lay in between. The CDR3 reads CASSLDRQDTNSPLHF. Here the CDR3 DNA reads TGCGCCAGCAGCTTGGACCGACAGGACACCAATTCACCCCTCCACTTT.

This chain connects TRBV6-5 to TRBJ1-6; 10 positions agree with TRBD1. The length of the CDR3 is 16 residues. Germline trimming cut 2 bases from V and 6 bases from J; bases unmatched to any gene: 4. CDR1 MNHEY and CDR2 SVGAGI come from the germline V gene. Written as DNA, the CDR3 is TGTGCCAGCAGTTACCGACAGGGGGCACGTAATTCACCCCTCCACTTT. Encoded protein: CASSYRQGARNSPLHF.

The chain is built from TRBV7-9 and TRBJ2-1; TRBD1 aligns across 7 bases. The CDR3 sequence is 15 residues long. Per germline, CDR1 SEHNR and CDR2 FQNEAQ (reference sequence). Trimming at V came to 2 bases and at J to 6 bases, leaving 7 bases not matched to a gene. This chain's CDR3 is CASSLSAGGFNEQFF. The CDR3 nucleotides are TGTGCCAGCAGCTTAAGCGCAGGGGGATTCAATGAGCAGTTCTTC.

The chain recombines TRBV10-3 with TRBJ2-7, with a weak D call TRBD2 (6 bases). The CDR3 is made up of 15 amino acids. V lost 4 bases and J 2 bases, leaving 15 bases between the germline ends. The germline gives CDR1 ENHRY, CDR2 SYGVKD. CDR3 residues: CAISATGSLPYEQYF. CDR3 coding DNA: TGTGCCATCAGTGCAACCGGGAGCCTCCCCTACGAGCAGTACTTC.

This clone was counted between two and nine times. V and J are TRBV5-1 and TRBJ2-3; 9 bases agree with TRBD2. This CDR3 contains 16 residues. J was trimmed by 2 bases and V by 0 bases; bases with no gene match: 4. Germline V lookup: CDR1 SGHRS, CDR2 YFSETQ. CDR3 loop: CASSLVSGGPTDTQYF. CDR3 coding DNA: TGCGCCAGCAGCTTGGTTAGCGGGGGCCCCACAGATACGCAGTATTTT.

The DNA for the CDR3 is TGTGCCAGTAGTATCCCGGAGGGGGGAAACACCATATATTTT. Protein sequence: CASSIPEGGNTIYF. The genes are TRBV19 and TRBJ1-3; possible D gene TRBD1, 5 bases. The CDR3 sequence is 14 residues long. Germline loops: CDR1 LNHDA, CDR2 SQIVND (reference sequence). V lost 3 bases, J lost 4 bases, and 10 bases lay in between.

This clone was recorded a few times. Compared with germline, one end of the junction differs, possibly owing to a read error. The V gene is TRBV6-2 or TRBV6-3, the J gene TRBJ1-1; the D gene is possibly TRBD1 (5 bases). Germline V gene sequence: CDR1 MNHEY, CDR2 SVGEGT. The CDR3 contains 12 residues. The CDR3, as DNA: TGTGCCAGCAGTTACTCCTTCGACAGTCCTATGTTT. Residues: CASSYSFDSPMF.

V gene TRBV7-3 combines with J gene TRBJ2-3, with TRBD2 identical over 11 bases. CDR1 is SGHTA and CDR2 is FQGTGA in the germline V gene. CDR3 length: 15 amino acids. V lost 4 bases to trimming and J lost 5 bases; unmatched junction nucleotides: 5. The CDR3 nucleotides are TGTGCCAGCAGCTCTAGCGGGGGGTTCGAAGATACGCAGTATTTT. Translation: CASSSSGGFEDTQYF.

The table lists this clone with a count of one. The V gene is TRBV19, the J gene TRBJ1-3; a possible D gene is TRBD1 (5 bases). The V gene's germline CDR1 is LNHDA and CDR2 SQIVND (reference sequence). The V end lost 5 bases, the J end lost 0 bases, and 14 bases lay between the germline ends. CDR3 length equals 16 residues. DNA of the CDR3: TGTGCCAGTAGTCTACTCAGGGACTTCTCTGGAAACACCATATATTTT. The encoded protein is CASSLLRDFSGNTIYF.

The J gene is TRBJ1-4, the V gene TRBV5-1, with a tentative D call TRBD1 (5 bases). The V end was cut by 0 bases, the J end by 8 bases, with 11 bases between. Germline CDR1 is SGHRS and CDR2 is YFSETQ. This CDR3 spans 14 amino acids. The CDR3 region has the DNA TGCGCCAGCAGCTTGGAGGGGCAAAGCGAAAAACTGTTTTTT. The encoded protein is CASSLEGQSEKLFF.

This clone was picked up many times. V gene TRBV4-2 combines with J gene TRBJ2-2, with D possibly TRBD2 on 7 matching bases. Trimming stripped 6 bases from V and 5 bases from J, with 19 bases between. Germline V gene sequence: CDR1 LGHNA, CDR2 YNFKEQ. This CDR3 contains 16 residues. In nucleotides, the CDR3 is TGTGCCAGCAGTATCGGGGGGCCACCTAGGACCGGGGAGCTGTTTTTT. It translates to CASSIGGPPRTGELFF.

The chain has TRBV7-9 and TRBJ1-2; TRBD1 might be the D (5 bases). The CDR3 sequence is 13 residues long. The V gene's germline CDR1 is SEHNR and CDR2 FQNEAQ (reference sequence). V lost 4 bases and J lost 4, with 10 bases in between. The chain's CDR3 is CASSWEGAYGYTF. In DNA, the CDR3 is TGTGCCAGCAGCTGGGAAGGGGCCTATGGCTACACCTTC.

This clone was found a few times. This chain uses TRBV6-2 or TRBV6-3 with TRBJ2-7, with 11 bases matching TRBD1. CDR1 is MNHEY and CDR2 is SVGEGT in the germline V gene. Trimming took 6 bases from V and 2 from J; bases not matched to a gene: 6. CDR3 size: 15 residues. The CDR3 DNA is TGTGCCAGCAGCGCTTTGGGACAGGGGGCCTACGAGCAGTACTTC. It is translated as CASSALGQGAYEQYF.

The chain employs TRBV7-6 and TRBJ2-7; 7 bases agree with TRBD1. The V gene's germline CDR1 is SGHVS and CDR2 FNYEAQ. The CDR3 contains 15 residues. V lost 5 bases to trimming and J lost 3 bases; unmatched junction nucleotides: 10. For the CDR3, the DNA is TGTGCCAGCAGCGCTTCGGGACAGCTTTTCTACGAGCAGTACTTC. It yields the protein CASSASGQLFYEQYF. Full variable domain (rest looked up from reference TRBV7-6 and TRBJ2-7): GAGVSQSPRYKVTKRGQDVALRCDPISGHVSLYWYRQALGQGPEFLTYFNYEAQQDKSGLPNDRFSAERPEGSISTLTIQRTEQRDSAMYRCASSASGQLFYEQYFGPGTRLTVT.

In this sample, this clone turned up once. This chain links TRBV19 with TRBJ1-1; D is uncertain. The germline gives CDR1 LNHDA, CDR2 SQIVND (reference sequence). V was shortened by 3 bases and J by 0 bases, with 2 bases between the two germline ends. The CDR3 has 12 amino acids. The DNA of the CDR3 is TGTGCCAGTAGTATCTTGAACACTGAAGCTTTCTTT. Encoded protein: CASSILNTEAFF.

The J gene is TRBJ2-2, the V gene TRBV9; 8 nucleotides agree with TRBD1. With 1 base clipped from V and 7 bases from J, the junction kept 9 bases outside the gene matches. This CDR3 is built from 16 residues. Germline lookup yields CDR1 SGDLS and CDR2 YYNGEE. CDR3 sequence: CASSVTPTGVGGELFF. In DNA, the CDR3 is TGTGCCAGCAGCGTAACCCCGACAGGGGTTGGCGGGGAGCTGTTTTTT.

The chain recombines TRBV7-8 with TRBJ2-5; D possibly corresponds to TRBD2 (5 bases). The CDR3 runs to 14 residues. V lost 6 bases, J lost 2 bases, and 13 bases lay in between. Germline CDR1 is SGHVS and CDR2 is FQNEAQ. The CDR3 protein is CASRHRTGQETQYF. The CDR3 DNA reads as TGTGCCAGCAGACATCGGACTGGGCAAGAGACCCAGTACTTC.

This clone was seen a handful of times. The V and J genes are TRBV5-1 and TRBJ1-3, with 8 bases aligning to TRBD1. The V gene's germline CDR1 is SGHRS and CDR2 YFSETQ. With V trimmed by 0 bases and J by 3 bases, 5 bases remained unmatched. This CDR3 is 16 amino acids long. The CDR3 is CASSLVPGGYGNTIYF. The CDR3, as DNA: TGCGCCAGCAGCTTGGTCCCAGGGGGCTATGGAAACACCATATATTTT.

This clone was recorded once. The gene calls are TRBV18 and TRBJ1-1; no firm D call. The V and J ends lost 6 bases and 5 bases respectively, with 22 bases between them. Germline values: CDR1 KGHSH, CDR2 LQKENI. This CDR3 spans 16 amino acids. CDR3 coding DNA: TGTGCCAGCTCCCTACCCTACGAGACTGGTATGACTGAAGCTTTCTTT. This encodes CASSLPYETGMTEAFF.

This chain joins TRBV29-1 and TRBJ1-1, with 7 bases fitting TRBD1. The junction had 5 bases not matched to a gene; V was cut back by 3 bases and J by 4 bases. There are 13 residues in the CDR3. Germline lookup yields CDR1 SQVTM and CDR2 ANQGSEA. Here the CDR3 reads CSVDDREGTEAFF. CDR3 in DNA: TGCAGCGTTGATGACAGGGAAGGCACTGAAGCTTTCTTT.

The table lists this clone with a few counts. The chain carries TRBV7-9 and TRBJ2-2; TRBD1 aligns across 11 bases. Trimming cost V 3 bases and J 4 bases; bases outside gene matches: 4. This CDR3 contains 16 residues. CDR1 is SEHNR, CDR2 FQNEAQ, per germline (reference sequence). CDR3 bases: TGTGCCAGCAGCTTTACCGGGACAGGGGGCACCGGGGAGCTGTTTTTT. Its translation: CASSFTGTGGTGELFF.

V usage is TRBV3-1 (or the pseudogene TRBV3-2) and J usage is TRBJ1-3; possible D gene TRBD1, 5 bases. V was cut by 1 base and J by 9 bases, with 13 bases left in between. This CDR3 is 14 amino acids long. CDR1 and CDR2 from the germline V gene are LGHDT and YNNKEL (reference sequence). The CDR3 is CASSQVRGMGTIYF. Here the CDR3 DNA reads TGTGCCAGCAGCCAAGTTAGGGGAATGGGCACCATATATTTT.

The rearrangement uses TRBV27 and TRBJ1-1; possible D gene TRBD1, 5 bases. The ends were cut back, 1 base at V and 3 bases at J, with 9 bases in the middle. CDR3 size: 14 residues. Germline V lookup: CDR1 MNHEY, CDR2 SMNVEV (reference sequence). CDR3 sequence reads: CASSLYRGYTEAFF. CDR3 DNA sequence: TGTGCCAGCAGTTTATACCGGGGGTACACTGAAGCTTTCTTT.

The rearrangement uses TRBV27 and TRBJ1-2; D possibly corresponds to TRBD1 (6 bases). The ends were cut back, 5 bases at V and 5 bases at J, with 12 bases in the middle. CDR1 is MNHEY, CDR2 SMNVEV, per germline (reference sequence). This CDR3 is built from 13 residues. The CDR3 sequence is CASSTGTGYGYTF. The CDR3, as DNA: TGTGCCAGCAGTACAGGGACGGGGTATGGCTACACCTTC.

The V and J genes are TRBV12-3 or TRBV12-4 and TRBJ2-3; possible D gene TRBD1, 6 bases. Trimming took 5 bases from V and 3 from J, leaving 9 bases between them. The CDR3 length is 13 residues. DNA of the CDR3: TGTGCCAGCAGTCGAGGACAGACAGATACGCAGTATTTT. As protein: CASSRGQTDTQYF.

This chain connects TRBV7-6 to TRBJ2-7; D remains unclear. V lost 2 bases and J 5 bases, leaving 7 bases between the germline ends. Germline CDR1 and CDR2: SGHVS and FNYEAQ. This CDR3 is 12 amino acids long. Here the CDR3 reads CASSLPGNEQYF. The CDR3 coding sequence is TGTGCCAGCAGCTTACCAGGTAACGAGCAGTACTTC.